The 3 T cell receptor beta chains presented below share a single source sample, sequenced in a study of beta chain features in type 1 diabetes. Study-wide results and caveats: TCRB CDR3s from Type 1 diabetes patients were moderately but significantly shorter in all four CD4+ subsets.

The study reverse transcribed the entire isolated RNA, so it sequenced expressed TCRB transcripts. Profiling relied on immunoSEQ multiplex PCR, and the TCRdb table lists in-frame clones only, not all of them. This table has 600,000 to 700,000 clones, 9.5% to 15% appearing once. No antigen has been assigned to these receptors. Sequencing was performed on naive CD4+ T cells from blood. These receptors originate from a man aged 25 to 40 with type 1 diabetes.

This clone has a handful of counts. The gene calls are TRBV5-6 and TRBJ2-7; TRBD1 is a possible D gene (6 bases). The germline V and J ends were trimmed by 2 bases and 3 bases, with 15 bases remaining between them. Germline lookup yields CDR1 SGHDT and CDR2 YYEEEE. CDR3 length: 15 residues. CDR3 sequence reads: CASSLTGSPNYEQYF. CDR3 sequence (DNA): TGTGCCAGCAGCTTAACAGGGTCTCCCAACTACGAGCAGTACTTC. Drawing the rest from reference TRBV5-6 and TRBJ2-7, the complete variable domain is DAGVTQSPTHLIKTRGQQVTLRCSPKSGHDTVSWYQQALGQGPQFIFQYYEEEERQRGNFPDRFSGHQFPNYSSELNVNALLLGDSALYLCASSLTGSPNYEQYFGPGTRLTVT.

This clone was seen a handful of times. The genes are TRBV7-2 and TRBJ2-1; 7 bases align to TRBD1. The CDR3 sequence is 14 residues long. The V and J ends lost 4 bases and 7 bases, in that order; junction bases with no gene match: 7. CDR1 and CDR2 from the germline V gene are SGHTA and FQGNSA. CDR3 DNA sequence: TGTGCCAGCAGCTCTAGACAGGGACGGAATGAGCAGTTCTTC. Its translation is CASSSRQGRNEQFF.

The chain is built from TRBV18 and TRBJ1-2, with 7 positions matching TRBD1. V lost 2 bases and J lost 4; bases outside the gene matches: 10. Germline CDR1 reads KGHSH; CDR2 reads LQKENI. The CDR3 totals 16 residues. The CDR3 spells CASSPNVRQGSYGYTF. The DNA of the CDR3 is TGTGCCAGCTCACCAAATGTGAGACAGGGAAGCTATGGCTACACCTTC.